One sample yielded the 10 T cell receptor beta chains listed below, sequenced in a study of blood T cells in healthy people across ages. The second PCR ran about 7 to 12 cycles with a sample-barcoded 5' primer and J-beta primers. TCRdb passed the 5' RACE reads through MiXCR, listing each CDR3 protein once. The table records more than 800,000 distinct CDR3 sequences, under 35% of them present only once. Sequencing was carried out using blood. These receptor sequences come from a woman older than 75 in good health.

This clonotype was seen many times. The CDR3 sequence: CATSDRKGGEETQYF. The CDR3 DNA reads TGTGCCACCAGTGACCGAAAAGGGGGCGAAGAGACCCAGTACTTC. V usage is TRBV24-1 and J usage is TRBJ2-5; TRBD1 agrees at 7 bases. There are 15 residues in the CDR3. Germline lookup yields CDR1 KGHDR and CDR2 SFDVKD. The V and J ends lost 4 bases and 3 bases, in that order; junction bases with no gene match: 7.

This clonotype was counted only a few times. The chain couples TRBV29-1 to TRBJ2-3; 8 bases are a match to TRBD2. The CDR3 totals 14 residues. Germline trimming cut 4 bases from V and 3 bases from J; bases unmatched to any gene: 6. Germline V lookup: CDR1 SQVTM, CDR2 ANQGSEA. The CDR3: CSVARGGGTDTQYF. As DNA, the CDR3 is TGCAGCGTTGCCCGGGGGGGAGGGACAGATACGCAGTATTTT.

Notes on this clonotype: A read error is possible here, since a much larger clone lies one base away. The genes are TRBV4-3 and TRBJ2-1; TRBD1 matches at 9 bases. Germline CDR1 LGHNA, CDR2 YSLEER. CDR3 length: 18 amino acids. Trimming at V came to 0 bases and at J to 13 bases, leaving 19 bases not matched to a gene. CDR3 sequence: CASSQDLGGTGRVIPQFF. The CDR3 DNA reads as TGCGCCAGCAGCCAAGATCTTGGTGGGACAGGGAGGGTGATACCCCAGTTCTTC.

This clonotype appeared many times. This chain uses TRBV20-1 with TRBJ1-2, with 7 bases that match TRBD1. Germline assignment: CDR1 DFQATT and CDR2 SNEGSKA (reference sequence). J lost 2 bases, V lost 3 bases, and 3 bases had no gene match. The CDR3 sequence is 13 residues long. CDR3 sequence (DNA): TGCAGTGCTAGCCAGGGGGACAACTATGGCTACACCTTC. Encoded protein: CSASQGDNYGYTF.

This clonotype was seen repeatedly, ten times or more. V usage is TRBV30 and J usage is TRBJ2-7; 7 bases match TRBD1. Germline assignment: CDR1 GTSNPN and CDR2 SVGIG (reference sequence). The CDR3 runs to 12 residues. V was clipped by 0 bases and J by 5 bases; unmatched bases: 1. The CDR3 loop is CAWSVTGNEQYF. CDR3 bases: TGTGCCTGGAGTGTGACAGGGAACGAGCAGTACTTC.

The rearrangement joins TRBV20-1 to TRBJ1-2, with 7 bases lining up with TRBD1. This CDR3 has 17 amino acids. CDR1 and CDR2 from the germline V gene are DFQATT and SNEGSKA (reference sequence). V was pared by 6 bases and J by 4 bases, with 20 bases of the junction left unmatched. CDR3 loop: CSAIGGTEILRAYGYTF. DNA for the CDR3: TGCAGTGCCATAGGTGGGACAGAGATTCTTCGGGCCTATGGCTACACCTTC.

This clonotype came up many times. This chain joins TRBV12-3 or TRBV12-4 and TRBJ1-2; tentative D call: TRBD1 (6 bases). The CDR3 totals 15 residues. The germline V and J ends were trimmed by 7 bases and 5 bases, with 20 bases remaining between them. The CDR3 DNA follows: TGTGCCAGCATCCTCGGGGGGGCCGGTCGATATGGCTACACCTTC. This encodes CASILGGAGRYGYTF.

This clonotype was detected only a few times. V usage is TRBV12-3 or TRBV12-4 and J usage is TRBJ2-7; D is possibly TRBD1 (5 bases). V was trimmed by 3 bases and J by 10 bases, leaving 19 bases between them. There are 14 residues in the CDR3. The CDR3 here is CASSLGSQGRAQYF. Written as DNA, the CDR3 is TGTGCCAGCAGTTTGGGGTCGCAGGGAAGGGCCCAGTACTTC.

The V and J genes are TRBV2 and TRBJ1-1; a possible D gene is TRBD1 (6 bases). The length of the CDR3 is 14 residues. From germline, CDR1 is SNHLY and CDR2 FYNNEI. The V end lost 6 bases, the J end lost 6 bases, and 17 bases lay between the germline ends. CDR3 amino acids: CASRLQGGGAEAFF. The CDR3 DNA is TGTGCCAGCAGACTGCAGGGCGGGGGCGCTGAAGCTTTCTTT.

On this clonotype itself: A much larger clonotype is one base distant, so this may be a read error. The CDR3 carries no conserved terminal phenylalanine or tryptophan, so it likely arises from a read error. The rearrangement joins TRBV2 to TRBJ1-2; TRBD1 matches 7 bases. Germline loops: CDR1 SNHLY, CDR2 FYNNEI. The V gene end was trimmed by 0 bases and the J gene end by 2 bases; junction bases not matched to a gene: 3. CDR3 length: 15 residues. Written as DNA, the CDR3 is TGTGCCAGCAGTGAAGCGGGACAGAAGAACTATGGCTACACCTGC. It codes for CASSEAGQKNYGYTC.